The rows below give T cell receptor beta chains drawn from one sample of a study of persistence of HIV-infected CD4 T cells. Their antigen targets remain unknown. Here immunoSEQ multiplex PCR was the method, and the copy in TCRdb shows in-frame clones only, minus some. The sample carries some 28,000 clones, roughly four fifths recorded once. This sample comprised CD4+ T cells sorted from PBMCs after approximately 19-hour stimulation, obtained from a patient who received antiretroviral therapy. The receptors shown here come from an adult man with HIV who was CMV-seropositive. CDR3s include the opening cysteine and the closing phenylalanine or tryptophan. A D gene is named only where the DNA matches it firmly. Some rows mark clone size as missing; the rest say once, few, many or name a class of expanded clone.

D: NA
V: TRBV7-2
J: TRBJ1-2
size: NA
DNA: TGTGCCAGCAGCGTAGGGCCACAGGTTCTCTATGGCTACACCTTC
CDR3: CASSVGPQVLYGYTF

D: NA
V: TRBV7-2
J: TRBJ2-2
size: once
DNA: TGTGCCAGACCTAGATGGGGGCCCGCGAACACCGGGGAGCTGTTTTTT
CDR3: CARPRWGPANTGELFF

D: TRBD2
V: TRBV5-1
J: TRBJ2-3
size: NA
DNA: TGCGCCAGCAGCTTGGCCGGGGGGAAAGTCACAGATACGCAGTATTTT
CDR3: CASSLAGGKVTDTQYF

D: NA
V: TRBV7-3
J: TRBJ2-1
size: few
DNA: TGTGCCAGCAGCTACGGACTATCCAATGAGCAGTTCTTC
CDR3: CASSYGLSNEQFF

D: TRBD1
V: TRBV9
J: TRBJ1-5
size: once
DNA: TGTGCCAGCAGATCACCGGGACAGGGTTTTTCCAATCAGCCCCAGCATTTT
CDR3: CASRSPGQGFSNQPQHF

D: NA
V: TRBV27
J: TRBJ1-2
size: NA
DNA: TGTGCCAGCAGTTTAACCCCGACAGGTACTAACTATGGCTACACCTTC
CDR3: CASSLTPTGTNYGYTF

D: NA
V: TRBV12-3/TRBV12-4
J: TRBJ2-1
size: NA
DNA: TGTGCCAGCAGGATCACGTACAATGAGCAGTTCTTC
CDR3: CASRITYNEQFF

D: NA
V: TRBV7-9
J: TRBJ2-7
size: NA
DNA: TGTGCCAGCAGCTTATTGGGCAGGGGCAGTAGCTACGAGCAGTACTTC
CDR3: CASSLLGRGSSYEQYF

D: NA
V: TRBV3-1/TRBV3-2
J: TRBJ2-7
size: NA
DNA: TGTGCCAGCAGCCAAGATGGGAGATCTATCCACGAGCAGTACTTC
CDR3: CASSQDGRSIHEQYF

D: NA
V: TRBV28
J: TRBJ1-2
size: NA
DNA: TGTGCCAGCAGCCATGGTGGGGGCAGGGATCATGGCTACACCTTC
CDR3: CASSHGGGRDHGYTF

D: NA
V: TRBV20-1
J: TRBJ1-6
size: NA
DNA: TGCAGTGCTAGTATGCCGGGTTCTAGTTCACCCCTCCACTTT
CDR3: CSASMPGSSSPLHF

D: TRBD1
V: TRBV18
J: TRBJ1-1
size: few
DNA: TGTGCCAGCTCACAGGGGACAGCCTACACTGAAGCTTTCTTT
CDR3: CASSQGTAYTEAFF

D: TRBD2
V: TRBV28
J: TRBJ2-3
size: NA
DNA: TGTGCCAGCGAGCGGGGGGGCCCGACAGATACGCAGTATTTT
CDR3: CASERGGPTDTQYF

D: TRBD2
V: TRBV4-2
J: TRBJ2-2
size: NA
DNA: TGTGCCAGCAGCCAAGATCTGGCTAGCGGGGGGTCCGGGGAGCTGTTTTTT
CDR3: CASSQDLASGGSGELFF

D: NA
V: TRBV19
J: TRBJ2-3
size: NA
DNA: TGTGCCAGTAGTATAGGGGGTCACACAGATACGCAGTATTTT
CDR3: CASSIGGHTDTQYF

D: NA
V: TRBV6-1
J: TRBJ1-2
size: medium-sized
DNA: TGTGCCAGCAGTGAAAGGGCAGGGACTATGGGCTACACCTTC
CDR3: CASSERAGTMGYTF

D: TRBD1
V: TRBV5-1
J: TRBJ1-1
size: few
DNA: TGCGCCAGCAGCTCCGGGACAGGGGGCGCGTACACTGAAGCTTTCTTT
CDR3: CASSSGTGGAYTEAFF

D: NA
V: TRBV29-1
J: TRBJ2-4
size: NA
DNA: TGCAGCGTTAGGACAGATATAGCCAAAAACATTCAGTACTTC
CDR3: CSVRTDIAKNIQYF

D: NA
V: TRBV7-3
J: TRBJ1-1
size: NA
DNA: TGTGCCAGCTGTCGAGGGCCGAACACTGAAGCTTTCTTT
CDR3: CASCRGPNTEAFF

D: TRBD1
V: TRBV9
J: TRBJ2-1
size: NA
DNA: TGTGCCAGCAGCGGAGCCGGGACAGGGGATTGGAGTGAGCAGTTCTTC
CDR3: CASSGAGTGDWSEQFF

D: NA
V: TRBV6-5
J: TRBJ1-6
size: few
DNA: TGTGCCAGCATGGGCGGGGAACCCCTCCACTTT
CDR3: CASMGGEPLHF

D: NA
V: TRBV6-5
J: TRBJ1-5
size: NA
DNA: TGTGCCAGCACCCGGGGCTATCAGCCCCAGCATTTT
CDR3: CASTRGYQPQHF

D: TRBD2
V: TRBV5-5
J: TRBJ2-3
size: NA
DNA: TGTGCCAGCAGCGTTCGGCCTAGCGGGGGCCCCGGGGCAGATACGCAGTATTTT
CDR3: CASSVRPSGGPGADTQYF